This T cell receptor beta chain was found in a study of CD8 T cells in Susac syndrome. Trimming took off 4 bases at V and 1 base at J, with 14 bases between the two ends. Germline-derived CDR1 and CDR2 are SQVTM and ANQGSEA. The CDR3 totals 16 residues. Peripheral blood CD8+ and CD4+ T cells were profiled by TCR beta sequencing. The CD8+ and CD4+ T cells were negatively isolated, with the TEMRA cells enriched by FACS. It was with random hexamers that roughly 0.5 to 1 ug RNA was reverse transcribed. Coverage of TCR beta CDR3 amplification by immunoSEQ multiplex PCR extended to 54 Vbeta and 13 Jbeta. Each CDR3 protein gets one entry after TCRdb re-called the immunoSEQ multiplex PCR reads with MiXCR. This repertoire shows more than 100,000 distinct CDR3 sequences, more than 90% found once; its top ten account for roughly 0.11%. Comment on this clonotype: Its target is unknown.

Study findings and constraints: The authors acknowledged that their TCR sequencing and HLA analysis involved a relatively small number of individuals.

The rearrangement joins TRBV29-1 to TRBJ2-6, with D tentatively TRBD1 or TRBD2 (6 bases each). This TCR was sampled from a human donor in good health. Sequencing was performed on CD4+ T cells from PBMCs. CDR3 residues: CSVAWGAGSGANVLTF. DNA of the CDR3: TGCAGCGTTGCTTGGGGGGCAGGGTCTGGGGCCAACGTCCTGACTTTC.